These 4 T cell receptor beta chains share one sample of origin, sequenced in a study of T cell responses to AZD1222 COVID-19 vaccine. The protocol was immunoSEQ multiplex PCR, while the TCRdb copy is restricted to in-frame clones and leaves out a portion. This sample has 100,000 to 120,000 clones, with roughly 87% found just once. The sample in question was peripheral blood, obtained on day 0 of MenACWY control vaccination. The receptor source for this set is an adult in good health.

This clone was detected a few times. This chain links TRBV6-5 with TRBJ1-1; D is unclear. This CDR3 is built from 15 residues. Trimming shortened V by 0 bases and J by 3 bases, and 11 bases separated the two germline ends. CDR1 is MNHEY, CDR2 SVGAGI, per germline. CDR3 loop: CASSYSSLADTEAFF. In nucleotides, the CDR3 is TGTGCCAGCAGTTACTCGAGTTTAGCAGACACTGAAGCTTTCTTT.

CDR3 DNA: TGTGCCAGCAGTTTCGACAGTTACAATGAGCAGTTCTTC. It codes for CASSFDSYNEQFF. The V and J genes are TRBV12-3 or TRBV12-4 and TRBJ2-1; weak D call: TRBD1 (5 bases). The CDR3 has 13 amino acids. V dropped 3 bases and J dropped 4 bases, with 7 bases sitting between them.

This chain joins TRBV6-6 and TRBJ1-1; D perhaps matches TRBD1 (5 bases). Trimming removed 6 bases from V and 1 base from J, with 12 bases in between. The CDR3 totals 14 residues. Germline V gene data show CDR1 as MNHNY and CDR2 as SVGAGI (reference sequence). CDR3 in DNA: TGTGCCAGCAGAAACGCAAGGGGGAACACTGAAGCTTTCTTT. Residues: CASRNARGNTEAFF.

The chain employs TRBV5-6 and TRBJ1-2, with 11 bases lining up with TRBD1. CDR1 SGHDT and CDR2 YYEEEE come from the germline V gene. The V segment lost 5 bases and the J segment 4 bases; nucleotides outside the gene matches: 4. This CDR3 comprises 14 residues. DNA for the CDR3: TGTGCCAGCAGGGGACAGGGGGAAACCTATGGCTACACCTTC. Translation: CASRGQGETYGYTF.